These T cell receptor beta chains were read from a single sample in a study of type 1 regulatory T cells. TCRdb processed the reads anew with MiXCR; each CDR3 protein has one entry. The table has some 90,000 distinct CDR3 sequences, roughly 31% seen once. The material sequenced was CD4+ T cells, either the whole sample or a sorted fraction (not recorded which). The receptor set was obtained from a human donor in good health. CDR3s include the opening cysteine and the closing phenylalanine or tryptophan. Fields, in order: D gene, clone size, J gene, V gene, CDR3 DNA, CDR3 protein. D genes are given only for firm matches. Where a row states a size, it is once, few, many or the class of an expanded clone; other rows omit it.

D: -
size: few
J: TRBJ2-2
V: TRBV7-9
DNA: TGTGCCAGCAGCTTGACCTCTTCACTCGCCGGGGAGCTGTTTTTT
CDR3: CASSLTSSLAGELFF

D: -
size: -
J: TRBJ2-5
V: TRBV5-1
DNA: TGCGCCAGCACCAAAACCCCCTCCCAAGAGACCCAGTACTTC
CDR3: CASTKTPSQETQYF

D: TRBD2
size: -
J: TRBJ2-7
V: TRBV29-1
DNA: TGCAGCGTAGTGGGACTAGGGATAACATACGAGCAGTACTTC
CDR3: CSVVGLGITYEQYF

D: -
size: few
J: TRBJ1-5
V: TRBV7-2
DNA: TGTGCCAGCAGCTTTAGGGGGGCGAATCAGCCCCAGCATTTT
CDR3: CASSFRGANQPQHF

D: -
size: -
J: TRBJ2-1
V: TRBV20-1
DNA: TGCAGTGCTAGGTTGGGACCAACTGCTTACAATGAGCAGTTCTTC
CDR3: CSARLGPTAYNEQFF

D: TRBD2
size: -
J: TRBJ2-1
V: TRBV7-4
DNA: TGTGCCAGCAACCGCGGGAGACGCAATGAGCAGTTCTTC
CDR3: CASNRGRRNEQFF

D: -
size: few
J: TRBJ2-1
V: TRBV20-1
DNA: TGCAGTGCCTCACGGGGATCTAGAGGTCCTCTCAATGAGCAGTTCTTC
CDR3: CSASRGSRGPLNEQFF

D: -
size: -
J: TRBJ1-1
V: TRBV12-3/TRBV12-4
DNA: TGTGCCAGCACCTTATCGAACAAGAACACTGAAGCTTTCTTT
CDR3: CASTLSNKNTEAFF

D: -
size: -
J: TRBJ2-5
V: TRBV4-3
DNA: TGCGCCAGCAAATCCGGGGCGGGGACCCAGTACTTC
CDR3: CASKSGAGTQYF

D: -
size: -
J: TRBJ1-5
V: TRBV20-1
DNA: TGCAGTGCTAGATCAGGATACAATCAGCCCCAGCATTTT
CDR3: CSARSGYNQPQHF

D: -
size: -
J: TRBJ2-5
V: TRBV5-6
DNA: TGTGCCAGCACCTTCCAAGAGACCCAGTACTTC
CDR3: CASTFQETQYF

D: -
size: few
J: TRBJ1-4
V: TRBV11-2
DNA: TGTGCCAGCAGCACCCGACCGAAATTCAATGAAAAACTGTTTTTT
CDR3: CASSTRPKFNEKLFF

D: -
size: -
J: TRBJ2-7
V: TRBV7-9
DNA: TGTGCCACCCCCGGGATAGACGAGCAGTACTTC
CDR3: CATPGIDEQYF

D: TRBD2
size: many
J: TRBJ2-3
V: TRBV20-1
DNA: TGCAGTGCTAGGCGGGGGATCACAGATACGCAGTATTTT
CDR3: CSARRGITDTQYF

D: -
size: -
J: TRBJ2-3
V: TRBV20-1
DNA: TGCAGTGCTAGTATCGGGGCCGTCCCGGTAGATACGCAGTATTTT
CDR3: CSASIGAVPVDTQYF

D: -
size: few
J: TRBJ1-1
V: TRBV5-1
DNA: TGCGCCAGCAGCTTGGGGGGATTGAACACTGAAGCTTTCTTT
CDR3: CASSLGGLNTEAFF

D: -
size: -
J: TRBJ1-2
V: TRBV7-2
DNA: TGTGCCAGCAGCTTCAAGGAATCCGGCTACACCTTC
CDR3: CASSFKESGYTF

D: -
size: -
J: TRBJ2-5
V: TRBV4-2
DNA: TGTGCCAGCAGCCTAGTATGGCAGAACCAAGAGACCCAGTACTTC
CDR3: CASSLVWQNQETQYF

D: -
size: few
J: TRBJ2-2
V: TRBV3-1
DNA: TGTGCCAGCAATCTGGCGAGGGACACCGGGGAGCTGTTTTTT
CDR3: CASNLARDTGELFF

D: -
size: -
J: TRBJ2-3
V: TRBV7-9
DNA: TGTGCCAGCAGCCCAACGCTGGGTTTCACAGATACGCAGTATTTT
CDR3: CASSPTLGFTDTQYF

D: -
size: -
J: TRBJ2-1
V: TRBV7-2
DNA: TGTGCCAGCAGCCCGAAAAATGAGCAGTTCTTC
CDR3: CASSPKNEQFF

D: -
size: many
J: TRBJ2-5
V: TRBV15
DNA: TGTGCCACCAGCAGCCGCCGCGGCTACCAAGAGACCCAGTACTTC
CDR3: CATSSRRGYQETQYF

D: -
size: -
J: TRBJ2-2
V: TRBV30
DNA: TGTGCCTGGGGGCTACTGGGCAGTAACACCGGGGAGCTGTTTTTT
CDR3: CAWGLLGSNTGELFF

D: -
size: -
J: TRBJ2-5
V: TRBV5-1
DNA: TGCGCCAGCAGCTTTGCTAGCCTCCAAGAGACCCAGTACTTC
CDR3: CASSFASLQETQYF

D: -
size: few
J: TRBJ2-3
V: TRBV5-1
DNA: TGCGCCAGCAGCCCTTCCCCGTCAGTCGCAGATACGCAGTATTTT
CDR3: CASSPSPSVADTQYF

D: -
size: few
J: TRBJ2-7
V: TRBV28
DNA: TGTGCCAGCAGCCGTTACGAGCAGTACTTC
CDR3: CASSRYEQYF

D: TRBD2
size: medium-sized
J: TRBJ2-5
V: TRBV7-2
DNA: TGTGCCAGCAGCTTAGTTCCGGGAGGGACGGAGACCCAGTACTTC
CDR3: CASSLVPGGTETQYF